This T cell receptor beta chain was identified during a study of human T cells and chemical hapten exposure. Study-level points and caveats: Clustering by CDR3 similarity yielded significantly more large clusters from expanded TCRs than controls.

Comments on this clonotype: Its antigen is as yet unknown.

This CDR3 is 14 amino acids long. CDR1 is SGDLS, CDR2 YYNGEE, per germline. V was cut by 2 bases and J by 0 bases, with 9 bases left in between. As to time point: patch test 1, 2 weeks after DPC sensitization. As for treatment: therapeutic diphenylcyclopropenone sensitization with weekly scalp DPC. Single cDNA molecules in the library carried unique molecular identifiers attached during preparation. From the RACE reads, TCRdb called clonotypes with MiXCR, one entry per CDR3 protein. The sample has roughly 190,000 distinct CDR3 sequences; 20% to 25% are singletons. This clonotype was sampled from a woman aged 45 to 65 with alopecia areata. Some clones in this sample may be carry-over from other donors' samples. The specimen comprised whole blood, sampled in connection with sensitization to the hapten diphenylcyclopropenone (DPC). V and J are TRBV9 and TRBJ2-7; no clear D gene. The CDR3 DNA reads TGTGCCAGCAGCGTGTTTCCTTACTCCTACGAGCAGTACTTC. Its translation is CASSVFPYSYEQYF.